The entry below describes one T cell receptor beta chain. Its antigen is unidentified. The sample is drawn from a study of T cell responses to AZD1222 COVID-19 vaccine. Background on the study: Analysis merged second doses at about 4 or about 12 weeks. The study, taken as a whole, reports: In the spike-specific TCR repertoire, nearly half reportedly target unmutated variant regions. The donors showed a predominance of white British ancestry and of females, with possible underestimation of clonal diversity.

The CDR3 has 14 residues. Germline CDR1 is SGHNT and CDR2 is YYREEE (reference sequence). Losses at the gene ends were 1 base for V and 5 bases for J; bases not matched to a gene: 4. The protocol was immunoSEQ multiplex PCR, while the TCRdb copy is restricted to in-frame clones and leaves out a portion. Among fewer than 130,000 clones listed, 70% to 90% were seen once. This receptor was identified in an adult in good health. The sample in question was peripheral blood, obtained on day 0 of AZD1222 vaccination. The rearrangement joins TRBV5-4 to TRBJ2-7, with TRBD1 matching 9 bases. The CDR3 nucleotides are TGTGCCAGCAGCTTGATGGACAGGGGACACGAGCAGTACTTC. It encodes CASSLMDRGHEQYF.